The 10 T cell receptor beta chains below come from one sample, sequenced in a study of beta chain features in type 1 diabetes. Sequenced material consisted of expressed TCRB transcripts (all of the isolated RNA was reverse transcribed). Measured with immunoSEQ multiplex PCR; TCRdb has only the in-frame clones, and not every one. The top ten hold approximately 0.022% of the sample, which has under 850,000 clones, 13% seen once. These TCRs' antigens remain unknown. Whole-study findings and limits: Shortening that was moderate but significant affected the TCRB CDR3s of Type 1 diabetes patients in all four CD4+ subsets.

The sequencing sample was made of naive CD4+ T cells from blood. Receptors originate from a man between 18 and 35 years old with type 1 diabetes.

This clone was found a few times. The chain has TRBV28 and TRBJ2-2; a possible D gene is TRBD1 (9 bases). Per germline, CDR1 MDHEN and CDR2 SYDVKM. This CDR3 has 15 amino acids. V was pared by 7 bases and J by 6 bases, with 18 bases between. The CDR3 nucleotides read TGTGCCAGCACCGGGGGGGACAGGGCCGCCGGGGAGCTGTTTTTT. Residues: CASTGGDRAAGELFF.

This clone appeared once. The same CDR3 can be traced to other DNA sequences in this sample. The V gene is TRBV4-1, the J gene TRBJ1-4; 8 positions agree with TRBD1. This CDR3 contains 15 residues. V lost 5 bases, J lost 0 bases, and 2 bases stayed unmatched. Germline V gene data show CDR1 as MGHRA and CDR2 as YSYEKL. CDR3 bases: TGCGCCAGCAGCGGGACAGGTTCAACTAATGAAAAACTGTTTTTT. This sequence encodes CASSGTGSTNEKLFF.

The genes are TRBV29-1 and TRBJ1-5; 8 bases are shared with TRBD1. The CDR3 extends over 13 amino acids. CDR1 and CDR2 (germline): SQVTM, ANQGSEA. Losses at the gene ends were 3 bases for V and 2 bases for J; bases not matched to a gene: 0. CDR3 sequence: CSVETGGNQPQHF. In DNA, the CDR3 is TGCAGCGTTGAGACAGGGGGCAATCAGCCCCAGCATTTT.

The CDR3 bases are TGTGCCAGCTCAGGGGCTCCGGCGGTCAATCAGCCCCAGCATTTT. Its protein is CASSGAPAVNQPQHF. The V gene is TRBV30, the J gene TRBJ1-5; a weak D match, TRBD1 (6 bases). Trimming took 8 bases from V and 3 from J, leaving 20 bases between them. Germline V gene sequence: CDR1 GTSNPN, CDR2 SVGIG (reference sequence). CDR3 size: 15 residues. Combining the CDR3 with reference TRBV30 and TRBJ1-5 gives the whole variable domain SQTIHQWPATLVQPVGSPLSLECTVEGTSNPNLYWYRQAAGRGLQLLFYSVGIGQISSEVPQNLSASRPQDRQFILSSKKLLLSDSGFYLCASSGAPAVNQPQHFGDGTRLSIL.

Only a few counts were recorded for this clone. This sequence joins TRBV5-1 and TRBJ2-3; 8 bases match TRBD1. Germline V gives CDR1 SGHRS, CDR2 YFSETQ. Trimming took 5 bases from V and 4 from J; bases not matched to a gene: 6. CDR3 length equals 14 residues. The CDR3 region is CASSGGQGSDTQYF. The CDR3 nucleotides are TGCGCCAGCAGTGGAGGACAGGGTTCAGATACGCAGTATTTT.

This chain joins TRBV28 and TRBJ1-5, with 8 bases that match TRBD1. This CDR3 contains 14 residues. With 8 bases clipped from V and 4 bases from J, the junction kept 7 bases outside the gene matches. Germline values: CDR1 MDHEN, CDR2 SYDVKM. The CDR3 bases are TGTGCCAGCCGGGGACAGGAGCCTAATCAGCCCCAGCATTTT. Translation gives CASRGQEPNQPQHF.

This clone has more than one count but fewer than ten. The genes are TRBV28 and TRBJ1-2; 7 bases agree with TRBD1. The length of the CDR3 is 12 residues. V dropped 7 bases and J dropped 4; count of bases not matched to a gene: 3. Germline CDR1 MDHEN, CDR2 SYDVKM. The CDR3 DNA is TGTGCCAGCACCGCAGGGGGCTATGGCTACACCTTC. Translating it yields CASTAGGYGYTF.

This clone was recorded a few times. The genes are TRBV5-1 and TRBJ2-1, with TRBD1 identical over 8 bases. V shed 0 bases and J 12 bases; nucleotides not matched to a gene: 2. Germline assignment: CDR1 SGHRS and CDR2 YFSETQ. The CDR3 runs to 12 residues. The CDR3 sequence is CASSLGQGWQFF. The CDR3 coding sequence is TGCGCCAGCAGCTTGGGACAGGGGTGGCAGTTCTTC.

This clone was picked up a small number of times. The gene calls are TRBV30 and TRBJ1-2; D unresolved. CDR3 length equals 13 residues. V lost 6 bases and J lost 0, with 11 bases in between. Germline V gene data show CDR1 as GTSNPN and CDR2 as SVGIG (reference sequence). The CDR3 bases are TGTGCCTGCACCCCGGACGCTAACTATGGCTACACCTTC. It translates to CACTPDANYGYTF.

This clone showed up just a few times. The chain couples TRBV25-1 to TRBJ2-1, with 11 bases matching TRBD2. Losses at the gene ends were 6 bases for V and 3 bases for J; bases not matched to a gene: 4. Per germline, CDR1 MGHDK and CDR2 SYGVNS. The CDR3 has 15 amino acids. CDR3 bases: TGTGCCAGCAGCGAGACTAGCGGGGTCTACAATGAGCAGTTCTTC. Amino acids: CASSETSGVYNEQFF.